This T cell receptor beta chain is drawn from a study of technical replicates of blood from a handful of donors (dated by TCRdb to 2016 to 2017). CDR1 is given as LGHNA and CDR2 as YNFKEQ, both from the germline V gene. There are 17 amino acids in the CDR3, from cysteine to phenylalanine inclusive. The CDR3 DNA has 51 bases and is translated from base 1. V is cut back by 3 bases and J by 2 bases, with 4 bases in the junction unmatched. Worth noting for this clone: Its antigen remains undetermined. One base away there is no much larger clone; base qualities are not given.

The library came from the immunoSEQ multiplex PCR assay. TCRdb retrieved this table from immuneACCESS and kept in-frame rearrangements only. Not all clones are present; in checked studies, unresolved V genes account for under half, and no reason is known for the remainder. The sample records 73,000 or so clones, roughly 90% of which are singletons. The ten largest clones take up 0.2% to 0.3% of the sample. This TCR was recovered from a human donor in good health. The chain employs TRBV4-2 and TRBJ2-5; TRBD2 agrees with 15 junctional bases. Input material: T cells isolated from PBMCs. The CDR3 protein sequence reads: CASSQGGLAGGQETQYF. The nucleotide sequence is TGTGCCAGCAGCCAGGGTGGACTAGCGGGAGGGCAAGAGACCCAGTACTTC.